This is a list of T cell receptor beta chains from one sample in a study of T cells in Graves' hyperthyroidism and ophthalmopathy. One entry per CDR3 protein results from TCRdb running MiXCR on the multiplex PCR reads. The sample includes approximately 620,000 distinct CDR3 sequences, about 15% of them seen just once. Sequenced input: blood. The receptors were gathered from a woman in her twenties or thirties with Graves' hyperthyroidism that later progressed to Graves' ophthalmopathy. CDR3s include the opening cysteine and the closing phenylalanine or tryptophan. D genes are given only for firm matches. Clone size, where shown, is once, few, many, or a class for clones that have expanded.

V gene	clone size	CDR3 length	J gene	D gene	CDR3 DNA	CDR3 protein
TRBV20-1	NA	11	TRBJ1-1	NA	TGCAGTGCTAGAGAACTCACTGAAGCTTTCTTT	CSARELTEAFF
TRBV7-7	few	19	TRBJ2-1	TRBD2	TGTGCTAGCAGCCCTCGCGCCCTAGCGGGAGGTGTATCCTACAATGAGCAGTTCTTC	CASSPRALAGGVSYNEQFF
TRBV7-9	few	11	TRBJ2-1	NA	TGTGCCAGCAGCACGCCGACGCGGCAGTTCTTC	CASSTPTRQFF
TRBV29-1	few	12	TRBJ1-1	TRBD1	TGCAGCGTTCACAGGGGAAACACTGAAGCTTTCTTT	CSVHRGNTEAFF
TRBV7-2	many	12	TRBJ1-1	TRBD1	TGTGCCAGCAGTTACCGGGACAGGGAGTGGTTCTTT	CASSYRDREWFF
TRBV30	many	13	TRBJ1-1	NA	TGCATTGGCACAGGGAACGGGAACACTGAAGCTTTCTTT	CIGTGNGNTEAFF
TRBV5-8	NA	14	TRBJ1-3	NA	TGTGCCAGCAGCTGGGCAGGGACAGGAAACACCATATATTTT	CASSWAGTGNTIYF
TRBV29-1	many	13	TRBJ2-2	TRBD1	TGCAGCGTAAATCCACAGGGGACCGGGGAGCTGTTTTTT	CSVNPQGTGELFF
TRBV7-2	many	14	TRBJ2-3	NA	TGTGCCAGCAGCCTTGAGCGAAGCACAGATACGCAGTATTTT	CASSLERSTDTQYF
TRBV12-3/TRBV12-4	many	14	TRBJ2-1	TRBD1	TGTGCCAGCAGTTTGTTGTCAGGGGGCAATGAGCAGTTCTTC	CASSLLSGGNEQFF
TRBV19	many	14	TRBJ2-1	NA	TGTGCCAGTACGGGCGGAGTGCGGGACAATGAGCAGTTCTTC	CASTGGVRDNEQFF
TRBV29-1	few	12	TRBJ1-1	NA	TGCAGCGTTGAAGGGCAACATTCTGAAGCTTTCTTT	CSVEGQHSEAFF
TRBV11-2	few	16	TRBJ1-1	NA	TGTGCCAGCAGCTTAGACTGGGGGACGGAAAACACTGAAGCTTTCTTT	CASSLDWGTENTEAFF
TRBV20-1	few	11	TRBJ2-7	NA	TGCAGTGCTCCAAGGGGGTACGAGCAGTACTTC	CSAPRGYEQYF
TRBV12-3/TRBV12-4	many	17	TRBJ2-1	TRBD2	TGTGCCAGCAGACAGACTAGCGGGAGCGGTTTAGGCGATGAGCAGTTCTTC	CASRQTSGSGLGDEQFF
TRBV6-1	many	15	TRBJ2-3	NA	TGTGCCAGCAGTGAAGTAGCTTTCGAAGGCGATACGCAGTATTTT	CASSEVAFEGDTQYF
TRBV28	many	15	TRBJ2-7	NA	TGTGCCAGCAGTTTGGCGGGGCCACCCACCTACGAGCAGTACTTC	CASSLAGPPTYEQYF
TRBV7-2	many	12	TRBJ2-7	TRBD1	TGTGCCAGCAGGTCCACAGGGGTCGAGCAGTACTTC	CASRSTGVEQYF
TRBV3-1	many	16	TRBJ2-1	TRBD2	TGTGCCAGCAGCCAAGAATGGGGGAGGGCCCACAATGAGCAGTTCTTC	CASSQEWGRAHNEQFF
TRBV28	few	15	TRBJ2-7	TRBD2	TGTGCCAGCAGTTTATTTCGGGAGGGTACCTACGAGCAGTACTTC	CASSLFREGTYEQYF
TRBV11-2	many	14	TRBJ2-3	NA	TGTGCCAGCAGCTTCGGCGGCTACACAGATACGCAGTATTTT	CASSFGGYTDTQYF
TRBV12-3/TRBV12-4	many	15	TRBJ2-7	TRBD1	TGTGCCAGCAGCCAAATTCCAGGGGGCTCTTCCGAGCAGTACTTC	CASSQIPGGSSEQYF
TRBV15	few	13	TRBJ1-1	NA	TGTGCCACCAGCCCGGGGGGCCGGACTGAAGCTTTCTTT	CATSPGGRTEAFF
TRBV20-1	few	15	TRBJ1-3	NA	TGCAGTGCTAGAGACAGGGGACTTTCTGGAAACACCATATATTTT	CSARDRGLSGNTIYF
TRBV10-3	many	15	TRBJ1-2	NA	TGTGCCATCAGTGAGTCTGATTACGATACCTATGGCTACACCTTC	CAISESDYDTYGYTF
TRBV5-8	many	14	TRBJ2-1	NA	TGTGCCAGCAGCCCCCCCTCTGGGCCAACAGAGCAGTTCTTC	CASSPPSGPTEQFF
TRBV27	many	18	TRBJ2-6	NA	TGTGCCAGCACCCGCGAAGGGACACTCTCCTCTGGGGCCAACGTCCTGACTTTC	CASTREGTLSSGANVLTF
TRBV9	many	12	TRBJ2-1	NA	TGTGCCAGCAGCGTTCCGGCGCTTGAGCAGTTCTTC	CASSVPALEQFF
TRBV4-2	NA	19	TRBJ1-1	TRBD1	TGTGCCAGCAGCCAAGCGGCAGGACAGGGGGCAAGGTACCACACTGAAGCTTTCTTT	CASSQAAGQGARYHTEAFF
TRBV6-1	many	14	TRBJ1-5	NA	TGTGCCAGCAGTGAAGGTGGTAGCAATCAGCCCCAGCATTTT	CASSEGGSNQPQHF
TRBV28	many	15	TRBJ1-5	TRBD1	TGTGCCAGCAGTTTACGGGACAGGGACGGGGGGCCCCAGCATTTT	CASSLRDRDGGPQHF
TRBV7-8	many	16	TRBJ1-5	NA	TGTGCCAGCAGCTTGTTCTACAGGGAAAGCAATCAGCCCCAGCATTTT	CASSLFYRESNQPQHF
TRBV20-1	NA	15	TRBJ2-5	TRBD2	TGCAGGGGGCCCGGAGCGGGAGACGCTCAAGAGACCCAGTACTTC	CRGPGAGDAQETQYF
TRBV19	NA	15	TRBJ2-3	TRBD2	TGTGCCACTAAGATTGGTAGCGGGAGTTCAGATACGCAGTATTTT	CATKIGSGSSDTQYF
TRBV18	few	16	TRBJ2-7	TRBD1	TGTGCCAGCTCACCATTCCGGGACAGGGTATCGAGTGAGCAGTACTTC	CASSPFRDRVSSEQYF
TRBV9	NA	14	TRBJ1-1	TRBD1	TGTGCCAGCAGCCCGGGACAGGATACAACTGAAGCTTTCTTT	CASSPGQDTTEAFF
TRBV4-1	NA	14	TRBJ2-3	NA	TGCGCCAGCAGCCAAAGGCTAGTGGCAGATACGCAGTATTTT	CASSQRLVADTQYF
TRBV27	many	14	TRBJ1-5	NA	TGTGCCAGCAGTGCCAACCCTCGAAATCAGCCCCAGCATTTT	CASSANPRNQPQHF
TRBV13	few	16	TRBJ2-7	NA	TGTGCCAGCAGCCACGGCGGTGTTAGCGGACTCTACGAGCAGTACTTC	CASSHGGVSGLYEQYF
TRBV7-8	few	16	TRBJ2-1	TRBD2	TGTGCCAGCAGCGAAAGGTGGAGCGGGGACCAGGATGAGCAGTTCTTC	CASSERWSGDQDEQFF
TRBV5-1	many	17	TRBJ2-7	TRBD2	TGCGCCAGCAGCCAGGCGGGGGACGCCAGTTGGCTCTACGAGCAGTACTTC	CASSQAGDASWLYEQYF
TRBV9	many	14	TRBJ2-3	NA	TGTGCCAGCAGCGGTTTGTTTGGCACAGATACGCAGTATTTT	CASSGLFGTDTQYF
TRBV12-5	many	19	TRBJ2-4	NA	TGTGCTAGTGGTTTGGCCCGGGACTCCCCTGACGGAGCCAAAAACATTCAGTACTTC	CASGLARDSPDGAKNIQYF
TRBV9	few	12	TRBJ1-3	NA	TGTGCCAGCAGCGTATCAGGGAGCACCATATATTTT	CASSVSGSTIYF
TRBV11-1	many	14	TRBJ1-1	NA	TGTGCCAGCAGCTTCATAGACGGGAACACTGAAGCTTTCTTT	CASSFIDGNTEAFF
TRBV24-1	many	14	TRBJ2-7	NA	TGTGCCACCAGTGATTGGGCGGACCCCTACGAGCAGTACTTC	CATSDWADPYEQYF
TRBV2	many	15	TRBJ1-1	NA	TGTGCCAACTTCAACAGGGCCGCGCTGAACACTGAAGCTTTCTTT	CANFNRAALNTEAFF
TRBV6-1	NA	19	TRBJ1-1	NA	TGTGCCAGCAGTTATTCCCGGCCCACCTATCGGCAACTGAACACTGAAGCTTTCTTT	CASSYSRPTYRQLNTEAFF
TRBV5-1	NA	15	TRBJ2-2	TRBD2	TGCGCCAGCAGCTTGGTTCCGGGAGGCACCGGGGAGCTGTTTTTT	CASSLVPGGTGELFF
TRBV20-1	many	14	TRBJ1-1	NA	TGCAGTGCTAGAGTAACCGGGGGCAACACTGAAGCTTTCTTT	CSARVTGGNTEAFF
TRBV7-3	many	12	TRBJ2-7	NA	TGTGCCAGCAGCTTAAATGACTACGAGCAGTACTTC	CASSLNDYEQYF
TRBV7-8	many	16	TRBJ2-3	NA	TGTGCCAGCAGCTTAGTGGCCGCAGGAAGCACAGATACGCAGTATTTT	CASSLVAAGSTDTQYF